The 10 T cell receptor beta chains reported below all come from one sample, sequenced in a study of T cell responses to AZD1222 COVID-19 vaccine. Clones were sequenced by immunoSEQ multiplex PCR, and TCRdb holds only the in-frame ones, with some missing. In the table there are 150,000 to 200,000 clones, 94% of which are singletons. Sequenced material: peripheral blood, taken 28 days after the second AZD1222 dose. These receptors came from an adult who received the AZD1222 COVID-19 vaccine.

The CDR3 sequence: CASSWDRVNTEAFF. The CDR3 DNA is TGTGCCAGCAGTTGGGACAGGGTTAACACTGAAGCTTTCTTT. The V call is TRBV2, the J call TRBJ1-1, with 9 bases lining up with TRBD1. The CDR3 runs 14 residues. The V segment lost 5 bases and the J segment 2 bases; nucleotides outside the gene matches: 3. CDR1 and CDR2 (germline): SNHLY, FYNNEI.

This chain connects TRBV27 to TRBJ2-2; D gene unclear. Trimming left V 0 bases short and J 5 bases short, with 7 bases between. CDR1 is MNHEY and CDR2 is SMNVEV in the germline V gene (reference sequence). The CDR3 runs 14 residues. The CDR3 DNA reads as TGTGCCAGCAGTTTATCCCGGGCAACCGGGGAGCTGTTTTTT. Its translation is CASSLSRATGELFF.

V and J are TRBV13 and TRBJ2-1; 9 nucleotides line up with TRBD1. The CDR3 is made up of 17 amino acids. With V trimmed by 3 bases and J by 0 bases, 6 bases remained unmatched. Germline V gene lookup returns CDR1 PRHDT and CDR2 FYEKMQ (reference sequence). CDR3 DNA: TGTGCCAGCAGCTTTTGGGGACAGGGAAGCTCCTACAATGAGCAGTTCTTC. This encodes CASSFWGQGSSYNEQFF.

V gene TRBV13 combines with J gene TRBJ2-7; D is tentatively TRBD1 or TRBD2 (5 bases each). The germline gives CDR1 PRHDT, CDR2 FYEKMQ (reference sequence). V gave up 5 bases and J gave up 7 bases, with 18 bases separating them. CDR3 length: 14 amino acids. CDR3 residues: CASSPVGALGEQYF. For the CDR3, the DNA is TGTGCCAGCAGCCCAGTCGGGGCCTTGGGGGAGCAGTACTTC. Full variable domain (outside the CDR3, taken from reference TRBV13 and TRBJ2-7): AAGVIQSPRHLIKEKRETATLKCYPIPRHDTVYWYQQGPGQDPQFLISFYEKMQSDKGSIPDRFSAQQFSDYHSELNMSSLELGDSALYFCASSPVGALGEQYFGPGTRLTVT.

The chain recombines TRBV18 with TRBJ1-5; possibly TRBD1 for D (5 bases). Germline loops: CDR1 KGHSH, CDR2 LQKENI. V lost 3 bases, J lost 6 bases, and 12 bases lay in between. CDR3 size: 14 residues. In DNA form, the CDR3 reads TGTGCCAGCTCACCCGCAGGGATGGGTCAGCCCCAGCATTTT. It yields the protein CASSPAGMGQPQHF.

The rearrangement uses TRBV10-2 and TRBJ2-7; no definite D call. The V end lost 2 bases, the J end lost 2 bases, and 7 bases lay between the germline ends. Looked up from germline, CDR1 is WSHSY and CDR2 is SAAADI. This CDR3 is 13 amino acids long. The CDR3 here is CASSEGSPYEQYF. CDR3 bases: TGCGCCAGCAGTGAGGGCAGCCCCTACGAGCAGTACTTC.

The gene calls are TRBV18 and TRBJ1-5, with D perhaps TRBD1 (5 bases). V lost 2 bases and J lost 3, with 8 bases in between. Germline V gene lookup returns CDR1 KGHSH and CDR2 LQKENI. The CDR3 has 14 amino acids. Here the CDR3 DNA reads TGTGCCAGCTCACCAGGGGCCCACAATCAGCCCCAGCATTTT. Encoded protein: CASSPGAHNQPQHF.

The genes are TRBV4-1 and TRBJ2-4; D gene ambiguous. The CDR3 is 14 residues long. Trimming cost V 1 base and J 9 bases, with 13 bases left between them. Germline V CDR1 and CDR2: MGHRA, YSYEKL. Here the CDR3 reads CASSQVLRSGIQYF. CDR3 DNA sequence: TGCGCCAGCAGCCAAGTTTTGCGATCAGGCATTCAGTACTTC.

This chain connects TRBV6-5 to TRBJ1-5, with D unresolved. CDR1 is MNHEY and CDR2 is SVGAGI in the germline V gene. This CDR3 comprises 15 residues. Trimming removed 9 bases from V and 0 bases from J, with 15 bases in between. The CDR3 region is CASSRREGSNQPQHF. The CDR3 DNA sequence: TGTGCCAGTTCTAGACGGGAGGGTAGCAATCAGCCCCAGCATTTT.

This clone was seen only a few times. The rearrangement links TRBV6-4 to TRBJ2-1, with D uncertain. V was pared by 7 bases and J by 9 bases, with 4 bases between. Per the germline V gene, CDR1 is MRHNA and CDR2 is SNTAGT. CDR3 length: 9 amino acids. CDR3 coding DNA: TGTGCCAGCATCGGTGAGCAGTTCTTC. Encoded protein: CASIGEQFF.